The T cell receptor beta chain described here comes from a study of post-analysis software for immune sequencing data. Findings and limits, study-wide: Patients had higher frequencies than controls of about 5 TRBV segments, including TRBV5-6, TRBV5-1 and TRBV20-1. Relative to controls, patients with multiple sclerosis showed significantly lower normalized Chao1 diversity.

This clonotype was seen just once. What it recognizes is unknown. The J segment lost 2 bases and the V segment lost 5 bases, leaving 13 bases of the junction unmatched. The CDR3 length is 19 residues. cDNA libraries of TCR beta carried unique molecular identifiers. TCRdb re-derived calls from the PCR reads in MiXCR, one entry per CDR3 protein. This sample has some 700,000 distinct CDR3 sequences, with 59% found just once. V usage is TRBV12-3 or TRBV12-4 and J usage is TRBJ2-1, with 12 bases aligning to TRBD2. The clonotype comes from a girl aged 2-15 years with multiple sclerosis. Sequencing was carried out using blood. The CDR3: CASSTGTSGLVRAYNEQFF. CDR3 bases: TGTGCCAGCAGTACCGGGACTAGCGGGCTCGTTAGGGCCTACAATGAGCAGTTCTTC.